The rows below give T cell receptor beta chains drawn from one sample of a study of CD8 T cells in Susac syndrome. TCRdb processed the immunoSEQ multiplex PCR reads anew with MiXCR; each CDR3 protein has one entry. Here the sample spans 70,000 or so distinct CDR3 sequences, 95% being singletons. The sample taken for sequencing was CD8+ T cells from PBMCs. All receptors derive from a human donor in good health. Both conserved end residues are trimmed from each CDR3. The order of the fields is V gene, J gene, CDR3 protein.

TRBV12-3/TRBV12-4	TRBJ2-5	ASSIQGARGETQY
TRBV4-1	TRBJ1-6	ASSQNPDRVGSPLH
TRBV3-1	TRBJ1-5	ASSQEQGRDQPQH
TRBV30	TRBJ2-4	AWSAAGGHDIQY
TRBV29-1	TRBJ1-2	SVEDQRGPGYT
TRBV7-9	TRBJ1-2	ASDDFNYGYT
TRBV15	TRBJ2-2	ATSSLFHSNTGELF
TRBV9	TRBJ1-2	ASSVEGGPGYGYT
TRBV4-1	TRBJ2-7	ASSQADGPGQY
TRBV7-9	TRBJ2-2	ASRPGTGELL
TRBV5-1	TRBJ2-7	ASSMDRPSGGAYEQY
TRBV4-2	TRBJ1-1	ASSQTGNTEAF
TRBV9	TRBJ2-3	ASSVQGATSDTQY
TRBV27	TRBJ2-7	ASSWDRDLSEQY
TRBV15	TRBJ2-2	ATSRDRFTGELF
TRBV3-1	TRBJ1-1	ASSLDRGRTEAF
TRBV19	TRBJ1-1	ASSPTGVEAF
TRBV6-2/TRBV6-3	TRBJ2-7	ASKTGTASYEQY
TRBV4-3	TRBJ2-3	ASSQDTSAGKDTQY
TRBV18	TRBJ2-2	ASSPSRALDPL
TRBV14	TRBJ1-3	ASRPGSRNTIY
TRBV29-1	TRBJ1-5	SVGEGLADQPQH
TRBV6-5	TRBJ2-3	ASSYSRGGADTQY
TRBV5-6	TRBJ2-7	ASSYGQGHEQY
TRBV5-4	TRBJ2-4	ASSLDRRNIQY
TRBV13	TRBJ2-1	ASSSMLGDEQF
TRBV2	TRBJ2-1	ASRGQRVYNEQF
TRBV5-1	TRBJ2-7	ASSLDRGVIREQY
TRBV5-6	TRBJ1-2	ASSLGAHRDPYGYT
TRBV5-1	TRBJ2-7	ASSSYYEQY